This T cell receptor (beta chain) comes out of a study of breast tumors, draining lymph nodes, adjacent tissues. The study's findings and limits: The lymph node origin of tumor T cells was framed as consistent with a hypothesis, not demonstrated. Tumor TCR diversity was below lymph nodes but above nontumor tissue.

About this clonotype itself: Its antigen is not known. The missing conserved phenylalanine or tryptophan at the end of this CDR3 makes a read error likely. It is unclear where the CDR3 begins or ends on the DNA, so no DNA is shown, and the CDR3 is as TCRdb lists it.

Samples came from axillary lymph nodes draining the breast cancer. TCRdb ran MiXCR on the multiplex PCR reads and lists one entry per CDR3 protein. The table includes roughly 130,000 distinct CDR3 sequences, over 25% detected once. The CDR3 comprises 8 residues, both ends counted. From germline, CDR1 is LNHNV and CDR2 YYDKDF (reference sequence). The TCR comes from a female donor with breast cancer. Some clones in this sample may be carry-over from other donors' samples. Sequenced: axillary lymph node tissue. The chain links TRBV15 to TRBJ1-4. The CDR3 sequence: CATSRYFL.